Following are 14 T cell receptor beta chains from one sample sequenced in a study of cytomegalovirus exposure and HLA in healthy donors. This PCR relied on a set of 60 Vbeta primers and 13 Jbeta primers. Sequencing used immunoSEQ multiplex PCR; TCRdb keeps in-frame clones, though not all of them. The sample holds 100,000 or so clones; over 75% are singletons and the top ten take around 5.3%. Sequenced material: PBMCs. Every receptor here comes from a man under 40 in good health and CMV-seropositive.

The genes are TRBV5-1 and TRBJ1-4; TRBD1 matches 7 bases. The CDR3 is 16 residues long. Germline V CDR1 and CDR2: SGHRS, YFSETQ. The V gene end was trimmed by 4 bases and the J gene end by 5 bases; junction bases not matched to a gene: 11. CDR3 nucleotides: TGCGCCAGCAGCACGACTACGGGACAGATAAATGAAAAACTGTTTTTT. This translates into CASSTTTGQINEKLFF.

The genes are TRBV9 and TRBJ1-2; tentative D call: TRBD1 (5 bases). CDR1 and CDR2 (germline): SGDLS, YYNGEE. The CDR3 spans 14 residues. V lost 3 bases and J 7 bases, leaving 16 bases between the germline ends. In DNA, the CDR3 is TGTGCCAGCAGCGAGGACACCCTTAGTGGTGGCTACACCTTC. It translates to CASSEDTLSGGYTF.

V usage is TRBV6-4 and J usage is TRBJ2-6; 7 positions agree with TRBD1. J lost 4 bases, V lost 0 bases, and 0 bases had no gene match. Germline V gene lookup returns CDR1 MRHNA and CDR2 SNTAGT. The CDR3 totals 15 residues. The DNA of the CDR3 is TGTGCCAGCAGTGACTCGACAGGGGGGGCCAACGTCCTGACTTTC. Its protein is CASSDSTGGANVLTF.

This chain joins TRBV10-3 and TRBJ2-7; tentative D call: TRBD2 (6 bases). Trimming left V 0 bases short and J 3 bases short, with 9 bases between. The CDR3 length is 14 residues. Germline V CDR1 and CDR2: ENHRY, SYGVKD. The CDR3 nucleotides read TGTGCCATCAGTGAGTCGGTGGGAGGCTACGAGCAGTACTTC. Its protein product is CAISESVGGYEQYF.

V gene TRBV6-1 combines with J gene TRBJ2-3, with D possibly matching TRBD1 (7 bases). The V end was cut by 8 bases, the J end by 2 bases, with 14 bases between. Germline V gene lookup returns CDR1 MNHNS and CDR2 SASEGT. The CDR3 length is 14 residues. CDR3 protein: CASLAGQLTDTQYF. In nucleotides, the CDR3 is TGTGCCAGCCTTGCGGGACAGCTCACAGATACGCAGTATTTT.

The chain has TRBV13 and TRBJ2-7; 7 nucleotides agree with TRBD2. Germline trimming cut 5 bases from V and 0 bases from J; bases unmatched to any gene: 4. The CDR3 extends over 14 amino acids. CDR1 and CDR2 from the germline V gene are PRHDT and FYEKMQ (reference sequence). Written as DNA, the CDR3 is TGTGCCAGCAGCCGGGGACTATCCTCCTACGAGCAGTACTTC. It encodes CASSRGLSSYEQYF.

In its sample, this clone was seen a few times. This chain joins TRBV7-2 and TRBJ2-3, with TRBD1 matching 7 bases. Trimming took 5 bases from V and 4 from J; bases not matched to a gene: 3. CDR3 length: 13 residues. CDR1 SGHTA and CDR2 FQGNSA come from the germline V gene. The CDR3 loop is CASSLGQSDTQYF. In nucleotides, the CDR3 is TGTGCCAGCAGCCTGGGACAGTCAGATACGCAGTATTTT.

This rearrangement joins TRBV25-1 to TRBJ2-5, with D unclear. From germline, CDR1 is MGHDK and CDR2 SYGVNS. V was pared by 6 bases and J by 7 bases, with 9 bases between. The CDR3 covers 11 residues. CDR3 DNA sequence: TGTGCCAGCAGCTCCCTAGGGACCCAGTACTTC. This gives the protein CASSSLGTQYF.

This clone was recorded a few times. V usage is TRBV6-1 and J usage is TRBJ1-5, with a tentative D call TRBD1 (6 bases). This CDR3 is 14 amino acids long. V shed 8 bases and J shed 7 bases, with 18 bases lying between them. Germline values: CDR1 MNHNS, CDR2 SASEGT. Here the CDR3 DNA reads TGTGCCAGCGCCTGGCAGGGGACATGGCAGCCCCAGCATTTT. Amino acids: CASAWQGTWQPQHF.

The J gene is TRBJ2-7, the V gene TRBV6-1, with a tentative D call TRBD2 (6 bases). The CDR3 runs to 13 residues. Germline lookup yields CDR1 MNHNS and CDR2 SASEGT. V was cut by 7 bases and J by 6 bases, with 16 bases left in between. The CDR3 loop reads CASTWDFLSEQYV. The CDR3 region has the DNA TGTGCCAGCACCTGGGACTTTCTATCCGAGCAGTACGTC.

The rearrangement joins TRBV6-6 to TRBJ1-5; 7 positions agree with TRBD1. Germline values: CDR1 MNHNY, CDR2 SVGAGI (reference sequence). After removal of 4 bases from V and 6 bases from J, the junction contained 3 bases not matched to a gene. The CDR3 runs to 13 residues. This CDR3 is CASSFDRAQPQHF. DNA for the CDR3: TGTGCCAGCAGTTTTGACAGGGCTCAGCCCCAGCATTTT.

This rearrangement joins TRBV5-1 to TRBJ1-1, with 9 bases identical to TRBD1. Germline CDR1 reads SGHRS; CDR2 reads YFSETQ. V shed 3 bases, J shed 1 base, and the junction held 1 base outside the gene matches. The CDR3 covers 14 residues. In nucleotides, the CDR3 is TGCGCCAGCAGCTCGACAGGGGGGAACACTGAAGCTTTCTTT. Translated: CASSSTGGNTEAFF.

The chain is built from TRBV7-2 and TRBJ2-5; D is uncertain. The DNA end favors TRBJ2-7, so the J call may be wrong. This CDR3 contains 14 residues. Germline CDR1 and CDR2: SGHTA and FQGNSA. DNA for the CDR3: TGTGCCAGCAGCTTCAGGCCGATTACCTACGAGCAGTACTTC. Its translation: CASSFRPITYEQYF.

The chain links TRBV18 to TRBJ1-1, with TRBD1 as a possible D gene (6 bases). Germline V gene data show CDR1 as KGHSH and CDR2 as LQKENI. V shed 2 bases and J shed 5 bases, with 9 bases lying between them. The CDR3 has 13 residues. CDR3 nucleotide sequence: TGTGCCAGCTCACCAGGGGGCGAGACTGAAGCTTTCTTT. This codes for CASSPGGETEAFF.